One T cell receptor (beta chain) is described in this entry. Antigen: not known. This sample is drawn from a study of T cell repertoires in cytomegalovirus infection. Study context: Selected CMV epitopes included recently identified HLA-C-restricted ones as well as well-studied HLA-B-restricted ones. From public TCR beta signatures came an indication of both CMV infection and matching HLA type. The study, taken as a whole, reports: Dominating the ex vivo response were HLA-C-restricted CMV-specific TCR beta clonotypes.

Each CDR3 protein is one row after TCRdb ran MiXCR on the reads. The table records 450,000 to 550,000 distinct CDR3 sequences, roughly 43% of them present only once. Sequenced material: cultured PBMCs, taken from culture after CMV antigen stimulation. The sequence came from a human donor in good health (CMV status not recorded). Some clones in this sample may be carry-over from other donors' samples.

The CDR3 loop is CASSEALLGGPQYF. CDR3 sequence (DNA): TGTGCCAGCAGTGAAGCGCTTCTGGGGGGTCCGCAGTATTTT. The chain carries TRBV2 and TRBJ2-3, with D perhaps TRBD2 (6 bases). Germline V gene lookup returns CDR1 SNHLY and CDR2 FYNNEI. The ends were cut back, 0 bases at V and 10 bases at J, with 14 bases in the middle. The CDR3 sequence is 14 residues long.